Listed here are 16 T cell receptor beta chains from one sample, sequenced in a study of cytotoxic CD8 clonotypes in ibrutinib-treated CLL (TCRdb year 2021). Library prep was done by the immunoSEQ multiplex PCR assay. What TCRdb holds here is the immuneACCESS table cut down to in-frame rearrangements. Part of the clones is not present; checked against another copy, under half of the missing clones reflect an unresolved V gene, and the others are unexplained. Here the sample has 15,000 to 20,000 clones; around 85% occur a single time. The ten largest account for 5% to 7% of the sample. The material was PBMCs, obtained before ibrutinib treatment. Receptors were obtained from a human donor with chronic lymphocytic leukemia.

The count of this clone is one. CDR3 residues: CASGIAGYEQYF. The CDR3 nucleotides read TGTGCCAGTGGTATAGCAGGCTACGAGCAGTACTTC. This chain links TRBV28 with TRBJ2-7; the D is unclear. Germline CDR1 and CDR2: MDHEN and SYDVKM. The length of the CDR3 is 12 residues. V was trimmed by 9 bases and J by 3 bases, leaving 12 bases between them.

This clone was recorded a few times. The CDR3 bases are TGTGCCTGGAGCCCGGACAGGGCAAGCACAGATACGCAGTATTTT. Its translation is CAWSPDRASTDTQYF. J is TRBJ2-3 and V is TRBV30; 8 bases are a match to TRBD1. Trimming took 3 bases from V and 0 from J; bases not matched to a gene: 5. Germline V gene lookup returns CDR1 GTSNPN and CDR2 SVGIG (reference sequence). The length of the CDR3 is 15 residues.

The CDR3 coding sequence is TGTGCCAGCAGTGAACGGGCGGATGGCTACACCTTC. Amino acids: CASSERADGYTF. The V call is TRBV2, the J call TRBJ1-2, with D uncertain. Trimming removed 2 bases from V and 6 bases from J, with 7 bases in between. Germline lookup yields CDR1 SNHLY and CDR2 FYNNEI. This CDR3 comprises 12 residues.

The rearrangement links TRBV5-1 to TRBJ2-3, with D perhaps being TRBD1 or TRBD2 (6 bases each). Per germline, CDR1 SGHRS and CDR2 YFSETQ. CDR3 length: 16 amino acids. V lost 0 bases and J lost 2, with 13 bases in between. This chain's CDR3 is CASSLAIGGPTDTQYF. The CDR3 nucleotides read TGCGCCAGCAGCTTGGCCATCGGGGGCCCCACAGATACGCAGTATTTT.

This chain uses TRBV18 with TRBJ1-2; 8 bases are a match to TRBD1. CDR1 KGHSH and CDR2 LQKENI come from the germline V gene. J lost 4 bases, V lost 2 bases, and 6 bases had no gene match. The CDR3 loop spans 15 amino acids. CDR3 residues: CASSPTDRVGYGYTF. Written as DNA, the CDR3 is TGTGCCAGCTCACCAACGGACAGGGTCGGCTATGGCTACACCTTC.

The chain combines TRBV6-9 with TRBJ1-1; no clear D. Germline CDR1 is MNHGY and CDR2 is SVAAGI. The CDR3 contains 11 residues. Trimming took off 5 bases at V and 8 bases at J, with 9 bases between the two ends. CDR3 nucleotides: TGTGCCAGCAGTGTGACGGTAGAAGCTTTCTTT. Residues: CASSVTVEAFF.

Comment on this clone: Germline and junction disagree at one end, which may indicate a read error. The chain recombines TRBV9 with TRBJ1-4; D perhaps matches TRBD1 (5 bases). This CDR3 contains 12 residues. Germline V gene sequence: CDR1 SGDLS, CDR2 YYNGEE. CDR3 loop: CASSVFRGRTVF. The CDR3 nucleotides read TGTGCCAGCAGCGTATTCCGGGGACGGACTGTTTTT. Using reference TRBV9 and TRBJ1-4 for the parts outside the CDR3, the full variable domain is DSGVTQTPKHLITATGQRVTLRCSPRSGDLSVYWYQQSLDQGLQFLIQYYNGEERAKGNILERFSAQQFPDLHSELNLSSLELGDSALYFCASSVFRGRTVFGSGTQLSVL.

The rearrangement links TRBV11-2 to TRBJ1-3, with TRBD1 matching 7 bases. CDR1 is SGHAT, CDR2 FQNNGV, per germline. CDR3 length equals 15 residues. J was trimmed by 3 bases and V by 4 bases; bases with no gene match: 6. CDR3 region: CASSSQGKVGNTIYF. The CDR3, as DNA: TGTGCCAGCAGCTCACAGGGGAAGGTTGGAAACACCATATATTTT.

The J gene is TRBJ1-2, the V gene TRBV7-8; D is ambiguous. The germline CDR1 and CDR2 sequences are SGHVS and FQNEAQ. The CDR3 totals 13 residues. V dropped 1 base and J dropped 8 bases, with 11 bases sitting between them. The CDR3 protein is CASSLGPRRGYTF. As DNA, the CDR3 is TGTGCCAGCAGCTTAGGCCCCAGAAGGGGCTACACCTTC.

This clone was recorded only once. The CDR3 bases are TGTGCCAGCAGTGAAGTGTATGGGCGGACTAATGAAAAACTGTTTTTT. Translating gives CASSEVYGRTNEKLFF. V usage is TRBV6-1 and J usage is TRBJ1-4; D is undetermined. Trimming took off 1 base at V and 2 bases at J, with 11 bases between the two ends. Germline assignment: CDR1 MNHNS and CDR2 SASEGT. CDR3 length equals 16 residues.

For the CDR3, the DNA is TGTGCCAGCAGTTCGGGCCTTCGACATCAGAAGAACACTGAAGCTTTCTTT. Its translation: CASSSGLRHQKNTEAFF. The V gene is TRBV27, the J gene TRBJ1-1, with no clear D. In germline, CDR1 is MNHEY, CDR2 SMNVEV (reference sequence). The CDR3 length is 17 residues. V lost 4 bases and J lost 1, with 19 bases in between.

This sequence joins TRBV7-3 and TRBJ2-3; D is possibly TRBD1 (7 bases). From germline, CDR1 is SGHTA and CDR2 FQGTGA. V lost 5 bases and J lost 1, with 13 bases in between. The CDR3 is 15 amino acids. The CDR3 protein is CASSQARGGTDTQYF. CDR3 coding DNA: TGTGCCAGCAGCCAGGCCAGGGGGGGCACAGATACGCAGTATTTT. Combining the CDR3 with reference TRBV7-3 and TRBJ2-3 gives the whole variable domain GAGVSQTPSNKVTEKGKYVELRCDPISGHTALYWYRQSLGQGPEFLIYFQGTGAADDSGLPNDRFFAVRPEGSVSTLKIQRTERGDSAVYLCASSQARGGTDTQYFGPGTRLTVL.

The chain combines TRBV6-5 with TRBJ2-7; D is perhaps TRBD1 (5 bases). CDR3 length equals 13 residues. V lost 5 bases, J lost 2 bases, and 10 bases lay in between. The germline CDR1 and CDR2 sequences are MNHEY and SVGAGI. CDR3 in DNA: TGTGCCAGCAGTGCGACAGTGGCCTACGAGCAGTACTTC. Amino acids: CASSATVAYEQYF.

V and J are TRBV7-2 and TRBJ2-3; D is tentatively TRBD1 or TRBD2 (5 bases each). Germline CDR1 reads SGHTA; CDR2 reads FQGNSA. The CDR3 runs 13 residues. V lost 3 bases to trimming and J lost 1 base, with 5 bases between them. The chain's CDR3 is CASSLGGTDTQYF. The CDR3 DNA reads as TGTGCCAGCAGCTTGGGGGGCACAGATACGCAGTATTTT.

The chain is built from TRBV10-2 and TRBJ2-5; possible D gene TRBD1, 5 bases. Trimming left V 2 bases short and J 4 bases short, with 8 bases between. Germline CDR1 reads WSHSY; CDR2 reads SAAADI. This CDR3 is 13 amino acids long. CDR3 bases: TGCGCCAGCAGTGAGAATACAGGAGAGACCCAGTACTTC. Translation gives CASSENTGETQYF.

The rearrangement links TRBV7-9 to TRBJ1-5; a weak D match, TRBD1 (5 bases). This CDR3 region has 13 residues. Germline loops: CDR1 SEHNR, CDR2 FQNEAQ (reference sequence). The V and J ends lost 4 bases and 9 bases respectively, with 13 bases between them. CDR3 DNA: TGTGCCAGCAGCTCCTCAGGGTCGGGGCCCCAGCATTTT. As protein: CASSSSGSGPQHF.